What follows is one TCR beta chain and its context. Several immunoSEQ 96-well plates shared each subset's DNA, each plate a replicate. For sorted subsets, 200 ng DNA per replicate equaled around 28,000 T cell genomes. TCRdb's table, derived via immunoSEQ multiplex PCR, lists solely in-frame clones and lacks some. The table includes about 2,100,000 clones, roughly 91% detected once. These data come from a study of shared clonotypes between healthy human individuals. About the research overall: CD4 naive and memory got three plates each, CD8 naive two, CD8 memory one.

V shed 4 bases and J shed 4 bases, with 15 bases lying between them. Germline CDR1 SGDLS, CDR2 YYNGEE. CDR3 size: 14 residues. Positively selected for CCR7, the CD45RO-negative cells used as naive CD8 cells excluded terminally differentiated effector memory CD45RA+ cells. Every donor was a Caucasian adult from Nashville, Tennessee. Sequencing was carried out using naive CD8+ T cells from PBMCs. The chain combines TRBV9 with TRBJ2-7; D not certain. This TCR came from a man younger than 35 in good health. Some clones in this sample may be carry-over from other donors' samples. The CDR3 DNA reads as TGTGCCAGCAGCCCCGCCCTACCGCATTACGAGCAGTACTTC. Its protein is CASSPALPHYEQYF.